This T cell receptor (beta chain) was sequenced during a study of T cells in women clearing cervical HPV infection. Study at large: Case blood drawn at lesion detection; control blood after infection cleared. Findings of the study overall: Repertoire richness, not evenness, was significantly elevated in CIN3+ cases versus controls. Each sample's T-cell count was unknown, possibly confounding richness. Controls had more TRBV6-7 (0.16%) than cases (approximately 0.11%).

V gave up 4 bases and J gave up 4 bases; unmatched junction bases: 9. CDR3 length equals 15 residues. Sequenced by immunoSEQ multiplex PCR; TCRdb stores in-frame clones only, minus some. The sample has about 28,000 clones. As to this clone: The target antigen is unknown. Read sequence stops 3 residues before the CDR3 end, and the germline J gene provides the missing end.

The genes are TRBV12-3 or TRBV12-4 and TRBJ1-2; 7 bases match TRBD1. Sequenced input: blood buffy coat. The sequence was collected from a woman aged 18 to 75 with a cervical HPV16 infection that either progressed to CIN3+ or cleared (not recorded which). CDR3 bases read: TGTGCCAGCAGTTCTGCCCACCGGACAGGCTATGGC. It codes for CASSSAHRTGYG. The entire CDR3 protein is CASSSAHRTGYGYTF.